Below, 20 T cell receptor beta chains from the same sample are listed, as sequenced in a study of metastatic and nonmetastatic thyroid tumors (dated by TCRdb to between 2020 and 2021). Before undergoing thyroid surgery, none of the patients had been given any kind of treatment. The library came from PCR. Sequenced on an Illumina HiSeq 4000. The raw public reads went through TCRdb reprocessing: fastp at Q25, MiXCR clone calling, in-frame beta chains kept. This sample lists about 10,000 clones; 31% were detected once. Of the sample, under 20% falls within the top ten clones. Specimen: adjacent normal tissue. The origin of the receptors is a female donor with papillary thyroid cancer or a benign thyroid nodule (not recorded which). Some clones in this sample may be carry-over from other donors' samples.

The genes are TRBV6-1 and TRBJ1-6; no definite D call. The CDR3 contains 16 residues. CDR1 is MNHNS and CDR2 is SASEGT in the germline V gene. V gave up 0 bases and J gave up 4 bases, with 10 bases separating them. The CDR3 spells CASSEARWEYNSPLHF. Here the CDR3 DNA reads TGTGCCAGCAGTGAAGCGAGATGGGAGTATAATTCACCCCTCCACTTT.

CDR3 sequence (DNA): TGTGCCAGCAGTTACGGGGAGGGTGGCTACACCTTC. It translates to CASSYGEGGYTF. The V and J genes are TRBV6-5 and TRBJ1-2; no reliable D call. Trimming took 2 bases from V and 7 from J, leaving 8 bases between them. The CDR3 runs 12 residues. Germline lookup yields CDR1 MNHEY and CDR2 SVGAGI.

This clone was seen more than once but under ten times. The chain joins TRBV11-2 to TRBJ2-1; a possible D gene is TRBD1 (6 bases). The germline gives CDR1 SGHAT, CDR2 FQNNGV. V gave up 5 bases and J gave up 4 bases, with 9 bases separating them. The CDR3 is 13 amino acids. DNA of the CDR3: TGTGCCAGCAGCCGACAGGCGTACAATGAGCAGTTCTTC. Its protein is CASSRQAYNEQFF.

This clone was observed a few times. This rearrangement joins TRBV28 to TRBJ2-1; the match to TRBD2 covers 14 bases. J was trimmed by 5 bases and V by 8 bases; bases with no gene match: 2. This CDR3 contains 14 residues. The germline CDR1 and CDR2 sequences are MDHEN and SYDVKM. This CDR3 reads CASGLAGGNNEQFF. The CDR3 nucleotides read TGTGCCAGCGGACTAGCGGGAGGTAACAATGAGCAGTTCTTC.

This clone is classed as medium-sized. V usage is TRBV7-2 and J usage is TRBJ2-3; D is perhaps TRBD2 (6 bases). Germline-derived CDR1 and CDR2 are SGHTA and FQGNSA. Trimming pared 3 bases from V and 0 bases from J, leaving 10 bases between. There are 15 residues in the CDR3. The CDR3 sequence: CASSLDYLSTDTQYF. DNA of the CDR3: TGTGCCAGCAGCTTGGACTATCTTAGCACAGATACGCAGTATTTT. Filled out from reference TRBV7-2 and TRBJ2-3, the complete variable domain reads GAGVSQSPSNKVTEKGKDVELRCDPISGHTALYWYRQSLGQGLEFLIYFQGNSAPDKSGLPSDRFSAERTGGSVSTLTIQRTQQEDSAVYLCASSLDYLSTDTQYFGPGTRLTVL.

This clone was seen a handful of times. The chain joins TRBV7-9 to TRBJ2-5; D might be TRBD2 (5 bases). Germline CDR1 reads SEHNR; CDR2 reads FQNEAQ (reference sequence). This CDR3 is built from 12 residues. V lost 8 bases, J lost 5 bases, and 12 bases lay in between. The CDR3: CASPGIVETQYF. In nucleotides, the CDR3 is TGTGCCAGCCCGGGGATTGTGGAGACCCAGTACTTC.

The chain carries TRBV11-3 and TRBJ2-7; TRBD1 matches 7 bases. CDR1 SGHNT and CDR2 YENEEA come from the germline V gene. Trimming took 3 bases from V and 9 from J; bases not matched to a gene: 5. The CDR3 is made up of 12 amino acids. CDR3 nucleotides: TGTGCCAGCAGCTTCACAGGGACAGTGCAGTACTTC. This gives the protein CASSFTGTVQYF.

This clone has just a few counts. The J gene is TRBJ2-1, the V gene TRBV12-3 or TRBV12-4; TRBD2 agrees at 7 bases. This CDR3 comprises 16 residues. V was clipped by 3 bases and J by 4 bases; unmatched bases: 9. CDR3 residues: CASSLGSAGYYNEQFF. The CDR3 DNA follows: TGTGCCAGCAGTTTGGGGTCAGCGGGGTATTACAATGAGCAGTTCTTC.

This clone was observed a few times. The CDR3 DNA sequence: TGTGCCAGCAGTCCCTGGGGACAGGGGGTCCACGAGCAGTACTTC. Translating it yields CASSPWGQGVHEQYF. The rearrangement links TRBV6-2 or TRBV6-3 to TRBJ2-7, with TRBD1 identical over 11 bases. The CDR3 runs 15 residues. Per germline, CDR1 MNHEY and CDR2 SVGEGT. V shed 5 bases, J shed 5 bases, and the junction held 8 bases outside the gene matches.

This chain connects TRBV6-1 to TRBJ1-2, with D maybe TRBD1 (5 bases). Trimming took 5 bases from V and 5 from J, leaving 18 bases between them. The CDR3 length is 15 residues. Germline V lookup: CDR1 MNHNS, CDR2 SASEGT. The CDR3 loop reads CASSSVGGSGYGYTF. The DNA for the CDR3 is TGTGCCAGCAGTTCCGTTGGGGGAAGTGGGTATGGCTACACCTTC.

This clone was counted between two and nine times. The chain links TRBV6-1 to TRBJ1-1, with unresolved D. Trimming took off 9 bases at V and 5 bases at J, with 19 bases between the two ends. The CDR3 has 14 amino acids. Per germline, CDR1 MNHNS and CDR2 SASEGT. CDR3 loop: CASRRLGLRTEAFF. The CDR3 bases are TGTGCCAGTCGCCGGTTAGGGTTAAGGACTGAAGCTTTCTTT.

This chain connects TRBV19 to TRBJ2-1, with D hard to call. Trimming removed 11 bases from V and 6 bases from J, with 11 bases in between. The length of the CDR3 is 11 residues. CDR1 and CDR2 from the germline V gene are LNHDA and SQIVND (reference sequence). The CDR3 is CACNTGNEQFF. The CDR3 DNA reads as TGTGCCTGTAATACCGGCAATGAGCAGTTCTTC. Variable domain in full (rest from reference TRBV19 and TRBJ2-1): DGGITQSPKYLFRKEGQNVTLSCEQNLNHDAMYWYRQDPGQGLRLIYYSQIVNDFQKGDIAEGYSVSREKKESFPLTVTSAQKNPTAFYLCACNTGNEQFFGPGTRLTVL.

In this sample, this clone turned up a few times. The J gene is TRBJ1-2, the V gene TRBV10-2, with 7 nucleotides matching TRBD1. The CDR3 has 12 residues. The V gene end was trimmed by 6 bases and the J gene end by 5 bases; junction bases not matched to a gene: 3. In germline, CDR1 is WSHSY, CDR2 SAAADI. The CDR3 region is CASRRDSYGYTF. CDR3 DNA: TGCGCCAGCAGGAGGGACAGTTATGGCTACACCTTC.

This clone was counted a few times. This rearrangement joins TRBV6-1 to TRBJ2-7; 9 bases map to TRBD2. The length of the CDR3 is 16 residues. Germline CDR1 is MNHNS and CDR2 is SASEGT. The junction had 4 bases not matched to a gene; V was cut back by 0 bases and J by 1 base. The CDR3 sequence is CASSEASGGLSYEQYF. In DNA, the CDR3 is TGTGCCAGCAGTGAAGCAAGCGGGGGGCTTTCCTACGAGCAGTACTTC.

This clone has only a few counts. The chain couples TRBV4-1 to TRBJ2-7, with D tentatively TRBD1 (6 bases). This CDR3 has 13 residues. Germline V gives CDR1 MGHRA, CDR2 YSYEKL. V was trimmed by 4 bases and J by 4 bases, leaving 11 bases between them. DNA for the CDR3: TGCGCCAGCAGCCTTGGGGGCGAGTACGAGCAGTACTTC. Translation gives CASSLGGEYEQYF.

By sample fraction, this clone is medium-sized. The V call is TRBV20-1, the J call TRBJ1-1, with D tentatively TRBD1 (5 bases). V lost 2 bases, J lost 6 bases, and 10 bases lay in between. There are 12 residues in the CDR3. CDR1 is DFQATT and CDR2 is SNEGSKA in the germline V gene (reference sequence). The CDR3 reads CSARRSRAEAFF. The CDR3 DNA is TGCAGTGCTAGACGTTCCAGGGCTGAAGCTTTCTTT.

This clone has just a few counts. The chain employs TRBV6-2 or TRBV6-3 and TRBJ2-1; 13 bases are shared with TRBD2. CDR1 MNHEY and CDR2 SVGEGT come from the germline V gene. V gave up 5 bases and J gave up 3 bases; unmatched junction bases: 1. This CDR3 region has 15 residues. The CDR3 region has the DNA TGTGCCAGCAGTCGACTAGCGGGAGGCTACAATGAGCAGTTCTTC. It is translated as CASSRLAGGYNEQFF.

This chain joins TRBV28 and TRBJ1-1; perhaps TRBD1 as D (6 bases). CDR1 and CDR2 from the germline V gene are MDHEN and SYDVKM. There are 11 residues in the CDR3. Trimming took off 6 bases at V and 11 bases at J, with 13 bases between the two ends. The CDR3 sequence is CASRETGLAFF. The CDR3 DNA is TGTGCCAGCAGAGAAACAGGGTTGGCTTTCTTT.

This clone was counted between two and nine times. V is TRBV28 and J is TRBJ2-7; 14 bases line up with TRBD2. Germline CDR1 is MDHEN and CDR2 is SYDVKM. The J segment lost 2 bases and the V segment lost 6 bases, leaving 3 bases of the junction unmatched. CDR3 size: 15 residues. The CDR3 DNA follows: TGTGCCAGCAGCAGGGGACTAGCGGGAGCCTACGAGCAGTACTTC. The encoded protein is CASSRGLAGAYEQYF.

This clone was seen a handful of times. The CDR3 DNA reads as TGCAGTGCTATCAGCGGGACTAGCGTTTACAATGAGCAGTTCTTC. Protein product: CSAISGTSVYNEQFF. V gene TRBV20-1 combines with J gene TRBJ2-1; 10 bases map to TRBD2. Germline V lookup: CDR1 DFQATT, CDR2 SNEGSKA (reference sequence). V lost 4 bases, J lost 4 bases, and 7 bases stayed unmatched. CDR3 length: 15 amino acids.